The TCR beta chain under discussion was sequenced for a study of blood T cell repertoires in COVID-19. The CDR3 is 14 residues long. V dropped 0 bases and J dropped 5; count of bases not matched to a gene: 1. Germline-derived CDR1 and CDR2 are MNHNS and SASEGT. Sequencing used immunoSEQ multiplex PCR; TCRdb keeps in-frame clones, though not all of them. The table records 56,000 or so clones, approximately 92% of them present only once. The receptor was isolated from a woman aged 55 to 70 with COVID-19, enrolled during active disease. The J gene is TRBJ1-2, the V gene TRBV6-1, with 9 bases identical to TRBD1. Sequences were obtained from peripheral blood. In DNA form, the CDR3 reads TGTGCCAGCAGTGAAGCAGGGACAGGGTATGGCTACACCTTC. This gives the protein CASSEAGTGYGYTF.